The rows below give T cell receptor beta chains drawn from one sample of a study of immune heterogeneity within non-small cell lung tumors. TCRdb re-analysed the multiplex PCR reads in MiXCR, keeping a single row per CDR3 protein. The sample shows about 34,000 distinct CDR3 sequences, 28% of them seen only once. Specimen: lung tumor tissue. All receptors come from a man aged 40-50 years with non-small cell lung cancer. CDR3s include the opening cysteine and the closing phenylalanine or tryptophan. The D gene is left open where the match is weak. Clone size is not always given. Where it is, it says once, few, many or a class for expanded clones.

CDR3 DNA: TGTGCCAGCAGTTTAGGTGTGGACAATGAAGCTTTCTTT
CDR3 protein: CASSLGVDNEAFF
V gene: TRBV27
D gene: .
clone size: once
J gene: TRBJ1-1

CDR3 DNA: TGCGCCAGCAGCCCCGGGACAGGAAGGACAGATACGCAGTATTTT
CDR3 protein: CASSPGTGRTDTQYF
V gene: TRBV5-1
D gene: TRBD1
clone size: many
J gene: TRBJ2-3

CDR3 DNA: TGTGCCAGTAGTAAAGGCAGCTACGAGCAGTACTTC
CDR3 protein: CASSKGSYEQYF
V gene: TRBV19
D gene: .
clone size: many
J gene: TRBJ2-7

CDR3 DNA: TGCAGTGCTAGTTATTCCAGGGGGACTGAAGCTTTCTTT
CDR3 protein: CSASYSRGTEAFF
V gene: TRBV20-1
D gene: TRBD1
clone size: .
J gene: TRBJ1-1

CDR3 DNA: TGTGCCTGGGTCGGGCCTCCGGGTTTTGCAACTAATGAAAAACTGTTTTTT
CDR3 protein: CAWVGPPGFATNEKLFF
V gene: TRBV30
D gene: .
clone size: .
J gene: TRBJ1-4

CDR3 DNA: TGTGCCACCAGCAGAGATCCGGTGGGCTCGGGGTATGGCTACACCTTC
CDR3 protein: CATSRDPVGSGYGYTF
V gene: TRBV15
D gene: .
clone size: many
J gene: TRBJ1-2

CDR3 DNA: TGTGCCAGCAGTTTCTCACCGGACAGTAACACCGGGGAGCTGTTTTTT
CDR3 protein: CASSFSPDSNTGELFF
V gene: TRBV12-3/TRBV12-4
D gene: .
clone size: few
J gene: TRBJ2-2

CDR3 DNA: TGCAGCGTTCTGGGAGGGGAAGCTTTCTTT
CDR3 protein: CSVLGGEAFF
V gene: TRBV29-1
D gene: .
clone size: .
J gene: TRBJ1-1

CDR3 DNA: TGCAGTGCCGCCAGAAACATTCAGTACTTC
CDR3 protein: CSAARNIQYF
V gene: TRBV20-1
D gene: .
clone size: few
J gene: TRBJ2-4

CDR3 DNA: TGTGCCATCAGTGAGGAAGGGCGTGGTGGGGAGCAGTACTTC
CDR3 protein: CAISEEGRGGEQYF
V gene: TRBV10-3
D gene: .
clone size: .
J gene: TRBJ2-7

CDR3 DNA: TGTGCCAGCAGCCCCCGACAGGGGTCGAACGAGCAGTACTTC
CDR3 protein: CASSPRQGSNEQYF
V gene: TRBV3-1
D gene: TRBD1
clone size: few
J gene: TRBJ2-7

CDR3 DNA: TGTGCCAGCAGTAAAGGAACAGGTACCTACGAGCAGTACTTC
CDR3 protein: CASSKGTGTYEQYF
V gene: TRBV6-2/TRBV6-3
D gene: .
clone size: many
J gene: TRBJ2-7

CDR3 DNA: TGCGCCAGCAGCCAAGTCCGGGACACCGGGGGCTACACCTTC
CDR3 protein: CASSQVRDTGGYTF
V gene: TRBV4-1
D gene: .
clone size: .
J gene: TRBJ1-2

CDR3 DNA: TGTGCTAGCAGCTTAGACTTTGGCCAGACCCAGTACTTC
CDR3 protein: CASSLDFGQTQYF
V gene: TRBV7-7
D gene: .
clone size: .
J gene: TRBJ2-5

CDR3 DNA: TGTGCCAGCTCACCGGGACTGGGCTCCTACGAGCAGTACTTC
CDR3 protein: CASSPGLGSYEQYF
V gene: TRBV18
D gene: .
clone size: few
J gene: TRBJ2-7

CDR3 DNA: TGCGCCAGCAGCATGACAGGGGGCAACACAGATACGCAGTATTTT
CDR3 protein: CASSMTGGNTDTQYF
V gene: TRBV5-1
D gene: TRBD1
clone size: .
J gene: TRBJ2-3

CDR3 DNA: TGCGCCAGCAGCCAATACGGGGGGCCTTACACCGGGGAGCTGTTTTTT
CDR3 protein: CASSQYGGPYTGELFF
V gene: TRBV4-1
D gene: .
clone size: .
J gene: TRBJ2-2

CDR3 DNA: TGTGCCAGCAGCCCAACCCGAGGGAGAGGTGGCGGGGAGCTGTTTTTT
CDR3 protein: CASSPTRGRGGGELFF
V gene: TRBV7-2
D gene: .
clone size: few
J gene: TRBJ2-2

CDR3 DNA: TGTGCCACCAGTGACCCCTTCTCAGGGGTAGGAGAGACCCAGTACTTC
CDR3 protein: CATSDPFSGVGETQYF
V gene: TRBV24-1
D gene: .
clone size: .
J gene: TRBJ2-5

CDR3 DNA: TGTGCCAGCAGCCCCGGGGGGGCGGATGGCTACACCTTC
CDR3 protein: CASSPGGADGYTF
V gene: TRBV7-9
D gene: .
clone size: .
J gene: TRBJ1-2

CDR3 DNA: TGTGCCAGCAGCCCGAGGGACAGAGATAATTCACCCCTCCACTTT
CDR3 protein: CASSPRDRDNSPLHF
V gene: TRBV11-3
D gene: TRBD1
clone size: many
J gene: TRBJ1-6

CDR3 DNA: TGTGCCAGCAGCTCGGACAGGGGTGGCTACACCTTC
CDR3 protein: CASSSDRGGYTF
V gene: TRBV5-5
D gene: TRBD1
clone size: .
J gene: TRBJ1-2

CDR3 DNA: TGTGCCAGCAGCCAGGGGACGGGGAAAGCTTTCTTT
CDR3 protein: CASSQGTGKAFF
V gene: TRBV3-1
D gene: .
clone size: many
J gene: TRBJ1-1

CDR3 DNA: TGTGCCAGCAGCCAAAACAGGGTTTCCGAGCAGTACTTC
CDR3 protein: CASSQNRVSEQYF
V gene: TRBV3-1
D gene: .
clone size: .
J gene: TRBJ2-7

CDR3 DNA: TGTGCCAGCAAGTTCCTCGGGGGCGGGAATGAAAAACTGTTTTTT
CDR3 protein: CASKFLGGGNEKLFF
V gene: TRBV27
D gene: .
clone size: many
J gene: TRBJ1-4

CDR3 DNA: TGTGCCAGCAGTTTATCAGGGGCCTATGGCTACACCTTC
CDR3 protein: CASSLSGAYGYTF
V gene: TRBV27
D gene: .
clone size: many
J gene: TRBJ1-2

CDR3 DNA: TGTGCCAGCAGCAGAAGACTAGCGGGAGCCCCCGGGGAGCTGTTTTTT
CDR3 protein: CASSRRLAGAPGELFF
V gene: TRBV7-2
D gene: TRBD2
clone size: .
J gene: TRBJ2-2

CDR3 DNA: TGTGCCAGCAGCGTAGCTCCTGGTGAGACCCTGTACTTC
CDR3 protein: CASSVAPGETLYF
V gene: TRBV9
D gene: .
clone size: .
J gene: TRBJ2-5

CDR3 DNA: TGTGCCAGCAGTGAAGGATCGAAGGCCGGAGGCGAGCAGTACTTC
CDR3 protein: CASSEGSKAGGEQYF
V gene: TRBV6-1
D gene: .
clone size: many
J gene: TRBJ2-7

CDR3 DNA: TGTGCCAGCAGCTTGGCTAGAGGGGCGACCACAGATACGCAGTATTTT
CDR3 protein: CASSLARGATTDTQYF
V gene: TRBV5-5
D gene: .
clone size: .
J gene: TRBJ2-3